Presented here are 20 T cell receptor beta chains from one specimen sequenced in a study of shared clonotypes between healthy human individuals. Naive CD8 isolation took CD45RO-negative cells positively selected for CCR7 and excluded terminally differentiated effector memory CD45RA+ cells. Here immunoSEQ multiplex PCR was the method, and the copy in TCRdb shows in-frame clones only, minus some. This sample has 2 million to 2.5 million clones, with under 95% found just once. Sequenced sample: naive CD8+ T cells from PBMCs. These receptor sequences come from a man younger than 30 in good health. Some clones in this sample may be carry-over from other donors' samples.

About this clone itself: The same CDR3 is also encoded by other DNA sequences in this sample. The V call is TRBV19, the J call TRBJ2-1; TRBD2 agrees at 10 bases. The CDR3 has 16 amino acids. V lost 6 bases to trimming and J lost 0 bases; unmatched junction nucleotides: 5. The germline V gene encodes CDR1 LNHDA and CDR2 SQIVND (reference sequence). CDR3 DNA: TGTGCCAGTAGCGAGACTAGCGGGTTCTCCTACAATGAGCAGTTCTTC. This translates into CASSETSGFSYNEQFF. Drawing the rest from reference TRBV19 and TRBJ2-1, the complete variable domain is DGGITQSPKYLFRKEGQNVTLSCEQNLNHDAMYWYRQDPGQGLRLIYYSQIVNDFQKGDIAEGYSVSREKKESFPLTVTSAQKNPTAFYLCASSETSGFSYNEQFFGPGTRLTVL.

The V call is TRBV30, the J call TRBJ2-7, with D possibly matching TRBD1 (5 bases). The CDR3 is made up of 13 amino acids. The germline gives CDR1 GTSNPN, CDR2 SVGIG (reference sequence). The V gene lost 3 bases and the J gene lost 3 bases, with 12 bases spanning the gap. The CDR3 DNA sequence: TGTGCCTGGAGACCTACAGGTTTCTACGAGCAGTACTTC. This gives the protein CAWRPTGFYEQYF.

This chain links TRBV5-5 with TRBJ1-1; D remains unclear. V was clipped by 1 base and J by 8 bases, with 12 bases between them. Germline CDR1 and CDR2: SGHKS and YYEKEE (reference sequence). The CDR3 sequence is 13 residues long. CDR3 sequence reads: CASSLHPEVEAFF. Here the CDR3 DNA reads TGTGCCAGCAGCTTGCACCCCGAGGTGGAAGCTTTCTTT.

The genes are TRBV11-2 and TRBJ2-7; unclear D gene. The CDR3 runs to 15 residues. V lost 5 bases, J lost 1 base, and 15 bases lay in between. CDR1 and CDR2 from the germline V gene are SGHAT and FQNNGV. The CDR3 here is CASSIGLLPSYEQYF. CDR3 nucleotides: TGTGCCAGCAGCATTGGGCTGCTACCATCCTACGAGCAGTACTTC. Using reference TRBV11-2 and TRBJ2-7 for the parts outside the CDR3, the full variable domain is EAGVAQSPRYKIIEKRQSVAFWCNPISGHATLYWYQQILGQGPKLLIQFQNNGVVDDSQLPKDRFSAERLKGVDSTLKIQPAKLEDSAVYLCASSIGLLPSYEQYFGPGTRLTVT.

CDR3 sequence (DNA): TGTGCCATTTGCCCGACAGGGGATAACACTGAAGCTTTCTTT. It translates to CAICPTGDNTEAFF. The chain employs TRBV10-3 and TRBJ1-1; TRBD1 matches at 8 bases. V was clipped by 9 bases and J by 2 bases; unmatched bases: 8. Per the germline V gene, CDR1 is ENHRY and CDR2 is SYGVKD. CDR3 length: 14 residues.

This clone was counted once. The rearrangement joins TRBV10-2 to TRBJ2-3; 8 bases fit TRBD2. CDR1 and CDR2 (germline): WSHSY, SAAADI. The CDR3 loop spans 15 amino acids. Trimming removed 5 bases from V and 3 bases from J; junction bases left unmatched: 7. The CDR3 DNA is TGCGCCAGCAGTAAGACTAGCGCGGGTACAGATACGCAGTATTTT. Translating gives CASSKTSAGTDTQYF.

The gene calls are TRBV4-3 and TRBJ2-1; TRBD2 might be the D (6 bases). CDR1 and CDR2 (germline): LGHNA, YSLEER. The CDR3 spans 16 residues. V dropped 0 bases and J dropped 0 bases, with 9 bases sitting between them. The DNA for the CDR3 is TGCGCCAGCAGCCAAGAGATCGGGAGCTCCTACAATGAGCAGTTCTTC. Its translation is CASSQEIGSSYNEQFF.

This rearrangement joins TRBV9 to TRBJ2-1; 12 bases map to TRBD2. CDR1 is SGDLS, CDR2 YYNGEE, per germline. V shed 2 bases, J shed 2 bases, and the junction held 5 bases outside the gene matches. The CDR3 runs to 17 residues. The CDR3 here is CASSVARTSGTYNEQFF. The CDR3 nucleotides read TGTGCCAGCAGCGTCGCCCGGACTAGCGGGACCTACAATGAGCAGTTCTTC.

This chain uses TRBV5-4 with TRBJ2-2, with 7 nucleotides matching TRBD1. The length of the CDR3 is 16 residues. J was trimmed by 5 bases and V by 0 bases; bases with no gene match: 7. CDR1 SGHNT and CDR2 YYREEE come from the germline V gene (reference sequence). Here the CDR3 DNA reads TGTGCCAGCAGCTTGGCCGGGGCAGGGGGTACCGGGGAGCTGTTTTTT. Protein product: CASSLAGAGGTGELFF.

This clone was seen a handful of times. The sample carries other DNA sequences with the same CDR3. V gene TRBV9 combines with J gene TRBJ2-7; maybe TRBD2 (6 bases). The germline gives CDR1 SGDLS, CDR2 YYNGEE. The CDR3 length is 14 residues. Trimming took 0 bases from V and 2 from J, leaving 9 bases between them. This CDR3 reads CASSVGDSTYEQYF. The CDR3 nucleotides are TGTGCCAGCAGCGTAGGGGACTCAACCTACGAGCAGTACTTC.

This clone was seen only once. The gene calls are TRBV11-2 and TRBJ2-3, with D maybe TRBD2 (5 bases). The V gene lost 2 bases and the J gene lost 5 bases, with 14 bases spanning the gap. CDR1 SGHAT and CDR2 FQNNGV come from the germline V gene. This CDR3 comprises 15 residues. CDR3 loop: CASSLLAASRDTQYF. The CDR3 DNA sequence: TGTGCCAGCAGCTTACTAGCAGCTAGCCGAGATACGCAGTATTTT. Combining the CDR3 with reference TRBV11-2 and TRBJ2-3 gives the whole variable domain EAGVAQSPRYKIIEKRQSVAFWCNPISGHATLYWYQQILGQGPKLLIQFQNNGVVDDSQLPKDRFSAERLKGVDSTLKIQPAKLEDSAVYLCASSLLAASRDTQYFGPGTRLTVL.

V is TRBV2 and J is TRBJ2-7; D is ambiguous. With 1 base removed from V and 6 bases from J, the gap between germline ends came to 7 bases. This CDR3 has 12 residues. In germline, CDR1 is SNHLY, CDR2 FYNNEI. In nucleotides, the CDR3 is TGTGCCAGCAGTGAAGTAGCTCTCGAGCAGTACTTC. The encoded protein is CASSEVALEQYF.

The chain carries TRBV2 and TRBJ1-3; the D is unclear. Germline V gene lookup returns CDR1 SNHLY and CDR2 FYNNEI. Trimming removed 7 bases at V and 5 bases at J, with 9 bases between. CDR3 length equals 12 residues. CDR3 nucleotides: TGTGCCAGCATGGCGGCGAGAAACACCATATATTTT. Translated: CASMAARNTIYF.

This chain links TRBV15 with TRBJ1-3; tentatively, D is TRBD1 (6 bases). In germline, CDR1 is LNHNV, CDR2 YYDKDF (reference sequence). CDR3 length: 15 amino acids. V lost 4 bases and J lost 8, with 18 bases in between. This chain's CDR3 is CATSKTGGGADTIYF. The CDR3, as DNA: TGTGCCACCAGCAAGACAGGCGGTGGGGCGGACACCATATATTTT.

The CDR3 sequence is CASGRDGYEQYF. The CDR3 DNA reads TGTGCCAGCGGAAGGGACGGCTACGAGCAGTACTTC. The chain combines TRBV9 with TRBJ2-7, with D perhaps assigned TRBD1 or TRBD2 (5 bases each). The CDR3 covers 12 residues. V lost 7 bases, J lost 3 bases, and 11 bases lay in between. Germline assignment: CDR1 SGDLS and CDR2 YYNGEE.

V and J are TRBV15 and TRBJ2-5, with D possibly being TRBD1 (6 bases). Germline V gives CDR1 LNHNV, CDR2 YYDKDF (reference sequence). This CDR3 has 16 amino acids. Between the trimmed V and J ends, which lost 3 bases and 0 bases, there was a span of 14 bases. In DNA form, the CDR3 reads TGTGCCACCAGCAGGAGGGTTGGGGACAACCAAGAGACCCAGTACTTC. This sequence encodes CATSRRVGDNQETQYF.

V is TRBV7-8 and J is TRBJ1-1; unclear D gene. Germline CDR1 reads SGHVS; CDR2 reads FQNEAQ. CDR3 length: 15 residues. The germline V and J ends were trimmed by 1 base and 8 bases, with 17 bases remaining between them. The CDR3 region is CASSLVVGARPEAFF. For the CDR3, the DNA is TGTGCCAGCAGCTTAGTAGTGGGTGCCAGGCCGGAAGCTTTCTTT. Drawing the rest from reference TRBV7-8 and TRBJ1-1, the complete variable domain is GAGVSQSPRYKVAKRGQDVALRCDPISGHVSLFWYQQALGQGPEFLTYFQNEAQLDKSGLPSDRFFAERPEGSVSTLKIQRTQQEDSAVYLCASSLVVGARPEAFFGQGTRLTVV.

The CDR3 DNA follows: TGTGCCAGCAGCCCCGGGGCTCCATCTCACTACGAGCAGTACTTC. Protein sequence: CASSPGAPSHYEQYF. The V gene is TRBV27, the J gene TRBJ2-7, with D possibly being TRBD1 or TRBD2 (5 bases each). Germline V gene lookup returns CDR1 MNHEY and CDR2 SMNVEV (reference sequence). The germline V and J ends were trimmed by 6 bases and 3 bases, with 18 bases remaining between them. The CDR3 has 15 amino acids.

This clone occurred a few times. The gene calls are TRBV15 and TRBJ1-3; D is perhaps TRBD1 (6 bases). This CDR3 has 15 residues. Germline-derived CDR1 and CDR2 are LNHNV and YYDKDF (reference sequence). The V end was cut by 3 bases, the J end by 1 base, with 10 bases between. CDR3 sequence (DNA): TGTGCCACCAGCAGTTGGACAGCTTCTGGAAACACCATATATTTT. This encodes CATSSWTASGNTIYF.

CDR3 sequence: CACPGTSTYEQYF. CDR3 DNA sequence: TGTGCCTGCCCCGGGACATCCACTTACGAGCAGTACTTC. The J gene is TRBJ2-7, the V gene TRBV30; weak D call: TRBD1 (6 bases). Germline loops: CDR1 GTSNPN, CDR2 SVGIG (reference sequence). Trimming removed 6 bases from V and 4 bases from J, with 16 bases in between. The CDR3 extends over 13 amino acids.